This is a list of T cell receptor beta chains from one sample in a study of blood T cells in healthy people across ages. TCRdb ran MiXCR on the 5' RACE reads and lists one entry per CDR3 protein. This table holds about 830,000 distinct CDR3 sequences, roughly 64% found once. The sample comprised blood. Source of these receptors: a young man in good health. CDR3s include the opening cysteine and the closing phenylalanine or tryptophan. The D gene is left open where the match is weak. Size is omitted from some rows. Given values are once, few, many or a class for expanded clones.

clone size	J gene	CDR3 length	V gene	D gene	CDR3 protein	CDR3 DNA
once	TRBJ2-7	14	TRBV4-3	.	CASSQELDSYEQYF	TGCGCCAGCAGCCAAGAGTTGGACAGCTACGAGCAGTACTTC
.	TRBJ2-3	14	TRBV6-2/TRBV6-3	TRBD1	CASSYGQGARSQYF	TGTGCCAGCAGTTACGGACAGGGGGCAAGATCGCAGTATTTT
.	TRBJ1-1	15	TRBV6-5	.	CASSYFGGRNTEAFF	TGTGCCAGCAGTTATTTCGGGGGGAGGAACACTGAAGCTTTCTTT
.	TRBJ2-1	14	TRBV5-6	.	CASSLRGPINEQFF	TGTGCCAGCAGCCTCCGGGGACCTATAAATGAGCAGTTCTTC
.	TRBJ1-2	17	TRBV7-3	TRBD1	CASSLTGGDIAIDGYTF	TGTGCCAGCAGCTTAACAGGGGGCGATATAGCTATCGATGGCTACACCTTC
.	TRBJ1-1	13	TRBV20-1	.	CSAREGDVTEAFF	TGCAGTGCCCGAGAAGGAGACGTCACTGAAGCTTTCTTT
.	TRBJ2-7	15	TRBV5-1	TRBD1	CASSLSRDRFDEQYF	TGCGCCAGCAGCTTGAGCCGGGACAGGTTCGACGAGCAGTACTTC
few	TRBJ2-7	11	TRBV20-1	.	CSAEDTDEQYF	TGCAGTGCTGAGGACACGGACGAGCAGTACTTC
few	TRBJ1-2	11	TRBV29-1	.	CSVDPDYGYTF	TGCAGCGTTGATCCGGACTATGGCTACACCTTC
.	TRBJ2-3	16	TRBV20-1	TRBD2	CSATSTAGLSGGTQYF	TGCAGTGCTACCAGTACGGCGGGACTATCCGGAGGGACGCAGTATTTT
few	TRBJ1-2	14	TRBV6-1	.	CASSKGRADYGYTF	TGTGCCAGCAGTAAAGGACGGGCAGACTATGGCTACACCTTC
.	TRBJ2-6	16	TRBV25-1	.	CASSDPGTSGANVLTF	TGTGCCAGCAGTGACCCGGGAACGTCAGGGGCCAACGTCCTGACTTTC
.	TRBJ2-7	12	TRBV18	.	CASSLDNLEQYF	TGTGCCAGCTCACTCGACAATCTCGAGCAGTACTTC
.	TRBJ1-2	12	TRBV10-3	.	CAMQQGLEGYTF	TGTGCCATGCAACAGGGCCTAGAGGGCTACACCTTC
few	TRBJ2-5	13	TRBV20-1	.	CSARDPTQETQYF	TGCAGTGCTAGAGACCCTACCCAAGAGACCCAGTACTTC
.	TRBJ2-5	17	TRBV28	.	CASSYPKTGRGQGTQYF	TGTGCCAGCAGTTACCCTAAGACAGGGAGGGGGCAAGGGACCCAGTACTTC
.	TRBJ2-7	12	TRBV12-3/TRBV12-4	.	CASSRGRGEQYF	TGTGCCAGCAGTCGGGGCCGGGGAGAGCAGTACTTC
.	TRBJ2-7	15	TRBV7-2	.	CASKLDPFIYNEQYF	TGTGCCAGCAAGCTAGACCCATTTATCTACAATGAGCAGTACTTC
once	TRBJ1-1	13	TRBV20-1	.	CSATGTVGTEAFF	TGCAGTGCTACCGGGACGGTGGGCACTGAAGCTTTCTTT
.	TRBJ2-1	16	TRBV15	.	CATSSVRAVLYNEQFF	TGTGCCACCAGCAGTGTTAGGGCGGTTCTCTACAATGAGCAGTTCTTC
once	TRBJ2-5	16	TRBV7-2	TRBD2	CGSSLARPSGSETQYF	TGTGGCAGCAGCTTAGCTAGGCCTAGCGGGAGTGAGACCCAGTACTTC
.	TRBJ2-5	13	TRBV20-1	.	CSAPEGAKETQYF	TGCAGTGCTCCCGAGGGCGCCAAAGAGACCCAGTACTTC
many	TRBJ2-5	15	TRBV20-1	.	CSARDGLASPGAQYF	TGCAGTGCTAGAGATGGTTTAGCGAGCCCCGGGGCCCAGTACTTC
few	TRBJ2-6	17	TRBV7-2	.	CASSLAGAPKGANVLTF	TGTGCCAGCAGCTTAGCAGGTGCCCCGAAGGGGGCCAACGTCCTGACTTTC
.	TRBJ2-1	11	TRBV28	.	CASSGSLEQFF	TGTGCCAGCAGTGGGTCTCTTGAGCAGTTCTTC
few	TRBJ1-2	15	TRBV15	.	CATSRGTGEQVGYTF	TGTGCCACCAGCAGGGGAACAGGCGAGCAGGTCGGCTACACCTTC
.	TRBJ2-3	14	TRBV27	.	CASSWAGTTDTQYF	TGTGCCAGCAGTTGGGCAGGGACCACAGATACGCAGTATTTT
.	TRBJ2-7	10	TRBV27	.	CASSLKEQYF	TGTGCCAGCAGTTTAAAAGAGCAGTACTTC
once	TRBJ1-1	13	TRBV20-1	.	CSARGGFGTEAFF	TGCAGTGCTAGAGGGGGGTTTGGTACTGAAGCTTTCTTT
.	TRBJ2-7	16	TRBV4-2	.	CASSQDWPSASYEQYF	TGTGCCAGCAGCCAAGATTGGCCTAGCGCCTCCTACGAGCAGTACTTC
.	TRBJ2-1	13	TRBV10-3	.	CAISERTGDEQFF	TGTGCCATCAGTGAGAGAACCGGGGATGAGCAGTTCTTC
.	TRBJ2-4	16	TRBV20-1	TRBD2	CSVGLAGYGGKNIQYF	TGCAGTGTGGGACTAGCGGGGTATGGGGGCAAAAACATTCAGTACTTC
.	TRBJ1-2	11	TRBV7-2	.	CASSPLSGYTF	TGTGCCAGCAGCCCCCTTTCTGGCTACACCTTC
many	TRBJ1-5	16	TRBV7-2	.	CASSLAGPGTHQPQHF	TGTGCCAGCAGCTTAGCGGGTCCAGGGACCCATCAGCCCCAGCATTTT
few	TRBJ1-5	14	TRBV12-3/TRBV12-4	.	CASSFRQGTQPQHF	TGTGCCAGCAGTTTCCGGCAGGGAACGCAGCCCCAGCATTTT
.	TRBJ2-1	19	TRBV20-1	TRBD2	CSAREWTSGRHSSYNEQFF	TGCAGTGCTAGAGAATGGACTAGCGGGAGGCACAGCTCCTACAATGAGCAGTTCTTC
.	TRBJ1-2	14	TRBV20-1	TRBD1	CSARGAGTGYGYTF	TGCAGTGCTAGAGGAGCCGGGACAGGTTATGGCTACACCTTC
.	TRBJ2-1	16	TRBV20-1	.	CSARVLSGTSYNEQFF	TGCAGTGCTAGAGTGCTCTCGGGGACCAGCTACAATGAGCAGTTCTTC
.	TRBJ2-5	17	TRBV7-2	.	CASSLGGLGFFPETQYF	TGTGCCAGCAGCTTAGGGGGGCTTGGGTTTTTTCCAGAGACCCAGTACTTC
.	TRBJ2-1	15	TRBV12-3/TRBV12-4	.	CASSLPGVRVNEQFF	TGTGCCAGCAGTTTACCGGGGGTAAGGGTCAATGAGCAGTTCTTC
.	TRBJ2-1	15	TRBV9	.	CASSGAWNPGNEQFF	TGTGCCAGCAGCGGAGCCTGGAATCCCGGCAATGAGCAGTTCTTC
.	TRBJ2-7	13	TRBV20-1	.	CSASSALGHEQYF	TGCAGTGCTAGCTCCGCTCTGGGGCACGAGCAGTACTTC
.	TRBJ2-7	16	TRBV7-3	.	CASSLRHGLGTYEQYF	TGTGCCAGCAGCCTCCGACACGGGCTGGGGACTTACGAGCAGTACTTC
many	TRBJ2-5	15	TRBV4-3	TRBD1	CASSPDRTGQETQYF	TGCGCCAGCAGCCCGGACCGGACAGGGCAAGAGACCCAGTACTTC
.	TRBJ2-6	16	TRBV9	.	CASSPWVGSGANVLTF	TGTGCCAGCAGCCCTTGGGTCGGCTCTGGGGCCAACGTCCTGACTTTC
once	TRBJ2-1	16	TRBV20-1	TRBD1	CSASLSGTGKMAEQFF	TGCAGCGCTAGTCTTTCCGGGACAGGGAAGATGGCTGAGCAGTTCTTC
.	TRBJ1-1	18	TRBV10-3	.	CAISESPLGGAMNTEAFF	TGTGCCATCAGTGAGTCACCCCTCGGGGGGGCCATGAACACTGAAGCTTTCTTT
.	TRBJ2-7	12	TRBV29-1	TRBD1	CSVDDRGYEQYF	TGCAGCGTGGACGACAGGGGATACGAGCAGTACTTC
.	TRBJ2-1	15	TRBV5-1	TRBD2	CASSPGLAGTNEQFF	TGCGCCAGCAGCCCCGGACTAGCGGGGACCAATGAGCAGTTCTTC
few	TRBJ1-1	13	TRBV4-2	.	CASSQEGDTEAFF	TGTGCCAGCAGCCAAGAGGGGGACACTGAAGCTTTCTTT
once	TRBJ2-3	15	TRBV3-1	TRBD1	CASSTTGQGYDTQYF	TGTGCCAGCAGCACGACGGGACAGGGGTATGATACGCAGTATTTT
.	TRBJ2-3	14	TRBV9	.	CASSVETASDTQYF	TGTGCCAGCAGCGTGGAGACAGCTTCAGATACGCAGTATTTT
.	TRBJ2-4	18	TRBV5-6	.	CASSLEYHASRAKNIQYF	TGTGCCAGCAGCTTGGAGTATCATGCGAGCCGGGCCAAAAACATTCAGTACTTC
.	TRBJ2-7	11	TRBV20-1	.	CSANENYEQYF	TGCAGTGCTAATGAGAACTACGAGCAGTACTTC